This section outlines one T cell receptor beta chain sequence together with its context. The antigen is not known. The CDR3 has 19 amino acids. The germline V gene encodes CDR1 MNHEY and CDR2 SMNVEV (reference sequence). Researchers prepared the TRB cDNA libraries using 5' RACE with UMI labels. Reanalyzing the 5' RACE reads, TCRdb keeps one entry per CDR3 protein, without DNA. The sample's table shows 100,000 to 150,000 distinct CDR3 sequences. The naive CD8+ gate required CD45RO-CCR7+CD27+CD95- phenotype. This entry comes from a study of CXCR3-negative and CXCR3-positive naive CD8 T cells. Overall study results and limits: CXCR3-positive naive cells carried more hydrophobic TRB CDR3s than CXCR3-negative ones.

This clonotype originated in a human donor in good health. Some clones in this sample may be carry-over from other donors' samples. Sequencing used naive CXCR3- CD8+ T cells from blood. This sample's subset: CD45RO-CCR7+CD27+CD95- naive CD8+ T cells lacking CXCR3 (TNR3-). The chain carries TRBV27 and TRBJ2-5; TCRdb calls TRBD2, which cannot be checked without DNA. CDR3 sequence: CASSSLLRLAAPFQETQYF.